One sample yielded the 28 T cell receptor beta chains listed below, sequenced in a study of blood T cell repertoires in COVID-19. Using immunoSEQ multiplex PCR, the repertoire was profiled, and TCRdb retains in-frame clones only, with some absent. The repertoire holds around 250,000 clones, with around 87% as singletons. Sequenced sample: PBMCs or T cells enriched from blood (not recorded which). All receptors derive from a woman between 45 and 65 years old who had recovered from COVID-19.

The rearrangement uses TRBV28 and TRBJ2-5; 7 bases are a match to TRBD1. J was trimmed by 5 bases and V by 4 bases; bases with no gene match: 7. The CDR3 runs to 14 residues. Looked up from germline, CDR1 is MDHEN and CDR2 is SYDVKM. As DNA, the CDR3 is TGTGCCAGCAGTTCCCGGACAGGTGGGGAGACCCAGTACTTC. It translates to CASSSRTGGETQYF.

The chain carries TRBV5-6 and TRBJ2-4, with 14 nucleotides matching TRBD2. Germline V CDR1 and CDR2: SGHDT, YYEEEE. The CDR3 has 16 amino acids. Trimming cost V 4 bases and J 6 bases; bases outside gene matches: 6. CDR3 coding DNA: TGTGCCAGCAGCGTGGGACTAGCGGGAGTGTTAAACATTCAGTACTTC. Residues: CASSVGLAGVLNIQYF.

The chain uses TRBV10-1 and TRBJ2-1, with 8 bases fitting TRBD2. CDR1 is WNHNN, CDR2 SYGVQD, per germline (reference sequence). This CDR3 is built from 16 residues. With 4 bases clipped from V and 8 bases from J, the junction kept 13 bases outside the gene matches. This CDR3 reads CASSALSGSGRDEQFF. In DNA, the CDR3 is TGCGCCAGCAGTGCCTTGAGCGGGAGTGGCCGGGATGAGCAGTTCTTC.

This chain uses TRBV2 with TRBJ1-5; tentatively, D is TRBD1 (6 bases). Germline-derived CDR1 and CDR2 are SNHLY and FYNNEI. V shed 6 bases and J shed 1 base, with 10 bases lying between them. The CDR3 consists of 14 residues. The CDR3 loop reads CASRLTGSNQPQHF. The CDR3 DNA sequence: TGTGCCAGCAGGCTAACAGGGAGCAATCAGCCCCAGCATTTT.

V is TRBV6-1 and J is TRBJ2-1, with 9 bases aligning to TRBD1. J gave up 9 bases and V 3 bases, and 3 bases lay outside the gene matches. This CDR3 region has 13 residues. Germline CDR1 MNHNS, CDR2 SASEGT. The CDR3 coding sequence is TGTGCCAGCAGTGACCTACAGGGGGCTGAGCAGTTCTTC. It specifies CASSDLQGAEQFF.

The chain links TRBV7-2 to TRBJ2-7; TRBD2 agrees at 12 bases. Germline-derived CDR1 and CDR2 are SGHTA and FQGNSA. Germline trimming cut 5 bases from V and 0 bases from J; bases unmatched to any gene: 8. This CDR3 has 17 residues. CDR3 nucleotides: TGTGCCAGCAGCCAAATACTAGCGGGAGGTTACTCCTACGAGCAGTACTTC. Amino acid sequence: CASSQILAGGYSYEQYF.

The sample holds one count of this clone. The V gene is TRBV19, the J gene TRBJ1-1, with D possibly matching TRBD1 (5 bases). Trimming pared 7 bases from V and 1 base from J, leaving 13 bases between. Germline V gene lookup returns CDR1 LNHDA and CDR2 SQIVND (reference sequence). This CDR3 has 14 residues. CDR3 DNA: TGTGCCAGTATCAATGGGGCAGCGAACACTGAAGCTTTCTTT. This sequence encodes CASINGAANTEAFF.

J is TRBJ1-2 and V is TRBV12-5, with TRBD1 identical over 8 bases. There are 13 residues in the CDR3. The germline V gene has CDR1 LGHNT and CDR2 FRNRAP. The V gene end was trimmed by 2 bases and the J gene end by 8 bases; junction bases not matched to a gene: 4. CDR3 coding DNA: TGTGCTAGTGGTTTGCAGGGGGCGGAAGGCTACACCTTC. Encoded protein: CASGLQGAEGYTF.

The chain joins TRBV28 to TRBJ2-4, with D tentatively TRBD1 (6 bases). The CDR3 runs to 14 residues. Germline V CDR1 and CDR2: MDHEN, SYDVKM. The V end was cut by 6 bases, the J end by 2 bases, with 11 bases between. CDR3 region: CASRDQGTKNIQYF. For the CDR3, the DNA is TGTGCCAGCAGAGACCAGGGGACCAAAAACATTCAGTACTTC.

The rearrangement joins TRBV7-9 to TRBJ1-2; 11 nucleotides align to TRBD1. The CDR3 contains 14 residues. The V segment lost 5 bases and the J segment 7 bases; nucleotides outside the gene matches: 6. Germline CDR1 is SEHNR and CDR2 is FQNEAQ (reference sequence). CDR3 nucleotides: TGTGCCAGCAGCACGGGGACAGGGGGGGCTGGCTACACCTTC. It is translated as CASSTGTGGAGYTF.

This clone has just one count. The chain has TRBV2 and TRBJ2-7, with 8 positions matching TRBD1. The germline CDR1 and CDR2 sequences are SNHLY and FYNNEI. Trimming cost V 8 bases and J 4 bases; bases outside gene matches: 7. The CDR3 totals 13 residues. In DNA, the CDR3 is TGTGCCAGCTGCCGGGACAGGCTTTACGAGCAGTACTTC. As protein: CASCRDRLYEQYF.

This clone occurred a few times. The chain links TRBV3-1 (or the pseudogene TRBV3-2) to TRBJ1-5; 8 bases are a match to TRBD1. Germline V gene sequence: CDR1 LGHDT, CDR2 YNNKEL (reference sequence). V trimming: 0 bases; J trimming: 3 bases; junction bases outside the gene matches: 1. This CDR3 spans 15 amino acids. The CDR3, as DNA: TGTGCCAGCAGCCAAGAGACAGGGGTCAATCAGCCCCAGCATTTT. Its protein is CASSQETGVNQPQHF.

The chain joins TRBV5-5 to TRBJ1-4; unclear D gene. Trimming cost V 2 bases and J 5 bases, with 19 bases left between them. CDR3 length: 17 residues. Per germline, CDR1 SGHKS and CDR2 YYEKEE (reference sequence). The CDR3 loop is CASSLRFTGSRNEKLFF. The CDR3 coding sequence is TGTGCCAGCAGCTTAAGATTTACGGGGTCTCGGAATGAAAAACTGTTTTTT.

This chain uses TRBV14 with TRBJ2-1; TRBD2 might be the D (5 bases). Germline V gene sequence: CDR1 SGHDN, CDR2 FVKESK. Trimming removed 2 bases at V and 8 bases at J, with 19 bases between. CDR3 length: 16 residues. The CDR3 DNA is TGTGCCAGCAGCCAATTCACCGGGATAGGATCCGATGAGCAGTTCTTC. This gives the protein CASSQFTGIGSDEQFF.

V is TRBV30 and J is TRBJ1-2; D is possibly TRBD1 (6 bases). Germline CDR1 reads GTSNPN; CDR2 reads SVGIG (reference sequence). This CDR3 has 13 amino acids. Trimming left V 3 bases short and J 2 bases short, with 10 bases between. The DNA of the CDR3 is TGTGCCTGGAGGGTACAGGGCAACTATGGCTACACCTTC. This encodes CAWRVQGNYGYTF.

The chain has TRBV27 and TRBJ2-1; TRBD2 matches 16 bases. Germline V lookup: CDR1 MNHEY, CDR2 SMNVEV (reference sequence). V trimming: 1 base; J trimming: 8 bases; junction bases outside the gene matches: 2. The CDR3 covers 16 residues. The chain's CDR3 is CASSLLGLAGGHEQFF. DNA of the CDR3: TGTGCCAGCAGTTTATTGGGACTAGCGGGAGGGCATGAGCAGTTCTTC.

DNA for the CDR3: TGTGCCAGCAGCTTGGGCCCCTCAGGGTCTCGGGGCTACACCTTC. It translates to CASSLGPSGSRGYTF. V and J are TRBV5-4 and TRBJ1-2; D perhaps matches TRBD1 (5 bases). V shed 0 bases and J shed 8 bases, with 17 bases lying between them. This CDR3 has 15 residues. Germline V lookup: CDR1 SGHNT, CDR2 YYREEE (reference sequence).

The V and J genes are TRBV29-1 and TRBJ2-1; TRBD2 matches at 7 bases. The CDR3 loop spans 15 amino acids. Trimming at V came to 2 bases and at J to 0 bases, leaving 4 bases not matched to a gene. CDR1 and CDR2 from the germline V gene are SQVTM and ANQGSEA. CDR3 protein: CSVELAASSYNEQFF. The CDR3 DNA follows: TGCAGCGTTGAACTAGCGGCGAGCTCCTACAATGAGCAGTTCTTC.

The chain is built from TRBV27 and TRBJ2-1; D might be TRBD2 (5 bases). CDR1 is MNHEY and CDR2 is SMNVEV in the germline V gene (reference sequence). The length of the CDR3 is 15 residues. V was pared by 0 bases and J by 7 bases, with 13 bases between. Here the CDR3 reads CASSLSVGVRNEQFF. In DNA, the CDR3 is TGTGCCAGCAGTTTATCTGTGGGAGTACGGAATGAGCAGTTCTTC.

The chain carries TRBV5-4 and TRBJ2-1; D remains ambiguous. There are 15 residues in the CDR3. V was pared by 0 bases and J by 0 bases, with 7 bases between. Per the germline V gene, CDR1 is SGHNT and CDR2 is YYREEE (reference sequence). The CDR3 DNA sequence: TGTGCCAGCAGCTTGGAACAGTTCTCCTACAATGAGCAGTTCTTC. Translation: CASSLEQFSYNEQFF. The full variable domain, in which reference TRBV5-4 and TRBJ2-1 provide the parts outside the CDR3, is ETGVTQSPTHLIKTRGQQVTLRCSSQSGHNTVSWYQQALGQGPQFIFQYYREEENGRGNFPPRFSGLQFPNYSSELNVNALELDDSALYLCASSLEQFSYNEQFFGPGTRLTVL.

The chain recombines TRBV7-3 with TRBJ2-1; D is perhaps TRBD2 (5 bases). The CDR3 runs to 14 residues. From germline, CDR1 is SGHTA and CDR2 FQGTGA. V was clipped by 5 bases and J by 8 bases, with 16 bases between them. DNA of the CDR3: TGTGCCAGCAGCCTGGGGAGAGCTTCCGATGAGCAGTTCTTC. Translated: CASSLGRASDEQFF.

The DNA for the CDR3 is TGTGCCAGCAGTTCCAGGGGTGATACGCAGTATTTT. It specifies CASSSRGDTQYF. The chain joins TRBV6-5 to TRBJ2-3, with D tentatively TRBD1 (6 bases). CDR1 is MNHEY, CDR2 SVGAGI, per germline. V shed 4 bases and J shed 6 bases, with 8 bases lying between them. This CDR3 region has 12 residues.

CDR3 region: CASSVDASGTVETQYF. CDR3 nucleotide sequence: TGTGCCAGCAGCGTAGATGCTAGCGGGACTGTAGAGACCCAGTACTTC. J is TRBJ2-5 and V is TRBV9, with 9 nucleotides matching TRBD2. Germline trimming cut 0 bases from V and 4 bases from J; bases unmatched to any gene: 7. This CDR3 has 16 residues. From germline, CDR1 is SGDLS and CDR2 YYNGEE.

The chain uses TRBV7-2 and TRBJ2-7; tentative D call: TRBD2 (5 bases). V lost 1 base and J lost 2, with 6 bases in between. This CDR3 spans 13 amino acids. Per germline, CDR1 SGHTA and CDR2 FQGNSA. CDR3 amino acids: CASSLEGAYEQYF. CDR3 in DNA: TGTGCCAGCAGCTTAGAGGGAGCCTACGAGCAGTACTTC.

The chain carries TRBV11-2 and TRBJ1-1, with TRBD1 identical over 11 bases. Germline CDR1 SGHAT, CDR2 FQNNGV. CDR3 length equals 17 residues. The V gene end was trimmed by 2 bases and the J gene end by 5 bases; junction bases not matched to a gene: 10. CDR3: CASSLFGQGAVRTEAFF. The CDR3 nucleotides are TGTGCCAGCAGCTTATTTGGACAGGGGGCGGTTAGGACTGAAGCTTTCTTT. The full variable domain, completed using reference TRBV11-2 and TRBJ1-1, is EAGVAQSPRYKIIEKRQSVAFWCNPISGHATLYWYQQILGQGPKLLIQFQNNGVVDDSQLPKDRFSAERLKGVDSTLKIQPAKLEDSAVYLCASSLFGQGAVRTEAFFGQGTRLTVV.

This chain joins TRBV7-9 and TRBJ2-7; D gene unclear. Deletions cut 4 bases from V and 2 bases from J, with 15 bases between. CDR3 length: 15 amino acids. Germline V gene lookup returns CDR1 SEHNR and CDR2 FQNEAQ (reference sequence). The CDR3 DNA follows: TGTGCCAGCAGCTACCCTTCGGCGGAACCCTACGAGCAGTACTTC. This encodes CASSYPSAEPYEQYF.

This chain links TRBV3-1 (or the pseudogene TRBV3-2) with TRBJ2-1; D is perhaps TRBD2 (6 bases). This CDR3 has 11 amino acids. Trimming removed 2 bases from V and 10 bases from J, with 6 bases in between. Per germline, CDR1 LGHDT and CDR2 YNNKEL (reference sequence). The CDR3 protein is CASSQREEQFF. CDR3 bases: TGTGCCAGCAGCCAACGGGAGGAGCAGTTCTTC.

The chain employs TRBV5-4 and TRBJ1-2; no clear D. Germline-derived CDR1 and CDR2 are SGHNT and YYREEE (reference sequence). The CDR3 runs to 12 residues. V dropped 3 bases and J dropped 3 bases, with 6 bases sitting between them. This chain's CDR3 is CASSYGDYGYTF. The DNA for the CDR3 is TGTGCCAGCAGCTACGGAGACTATGGCTACACCTTC.